This note documents a single T cell receptor beta chain sequence. Its antigen is unidentified. CDR1 and CDR2 (germline): LGHNA, YSLEER. V lost 4 bases to trimming and J lost 0 bases, with 25 bases between them. The CDR3 runs to 19 residues. This sample stems from a study of T cells in localized non-small cell lung cancer. General observations from the study: Detection in adjacent lung was observed for a median about 56 of the top 100 tumor clones. Clonality of T cells reached its maximum in uninvolved adjacent lung, surpassing tumor.

TCRdb keeps only in-frame clones here, not all; method: immunoSEQ multiplex PCR. This table has about 74,000 clones, roughly 84% appearing once. This TCR derives from a female donor of 60 years or more with stage I lung adenocarcinoma. The chain recombines TRBV4-3 with TRBJ2-7, with D possibly being TRBD2 (6 bases). The sequencing here drew on peripheral blood, taken before any cancer treatment. Written as DNA, the CDR3 is TGCGCCAGCAGCCGTCAGAGAATGTCGGCCGGGAGCTTCTCCTACGAGCAGTACTTC. It translates to CASSRQRMSAGSFSYEQYF.